A single sample gave rise to the 8 T cell receptor beta chains below, sequenced in a study of blood T cell repertoires in COVID-19. Assay: immunoSEQ multiplex PCR; the TCRdb copy retains only in-frame clones and omits some. The sample shows 300,000 or so clones, 65% to 90% of them seen only once. Material: PBMCs or T cells enriched from blood (not recorded which). These receptors originate from a woman aged 40 to 50 with acute COVID-19.

In DNA, the CDR3 is TGTGCCAGCTCACCCGGGACAGGGGGCACTGAAGCTTTCTTT. As protein: CASSPGTGGTEAFF. J is TRBJ1-1 and V is TRBV18, with 11 bases identical to TRBD1. This CDR3 region has 14 residues. The trim removed 3 bases at V and 4 bases at J, leaving 1 base unmatched. Germline V CDR1 and CDR2: KGHSH, LQKENI.

The table lists this clone with a few counts. CDR3 in DNA: TGTGCCAGCAGCTTTACAGGGAACAATCAGCCCCAGCATTTT. This sequence encodes CASSFTGNNQPQHF. The V call is TRBV11-2, the J call TRBJ1-5, with D possibly being TRBD1 (6 bases). The CDR3 has 14 amino acids. V was clipped by 3 bases and J by 3 bases, with 9 bases between them. Germline V lookup: CDR1 SGHAT, CDR2 FQNNGV.

The V gene is TRBV5-5, the J gene TRBJ1-2; 12 bases map to TRBD1. CDR3 size: 15 residues. Germline-derived CDR1 and CDR2 are SGHKS and YYEKEE (reference sequence). After removal of 3 bases from V and 4 bases from J, the junction contained 4 bases not matched to a gene. CDR3 nucleotides: TGTGCCAGCAGCTGGGGACAGGGGGCGATCTATGGCTACACCTTC. Protein product: CASSWGQGAIYGYTF.

The chain has TRBV6-5 and TRBJ2-7, with TRBD2 matching 8 bases. Germline CDR1 is MNHEY and CDR2 is SVGAGI. With 7 bases clipped from V and 6 bases from J, the junction kept 11 bases outside the gene matches. The CDR3 has 14 residues. For the CDR3, the DNA is TGTGCCAGCACCCCCGGGGGGGGGACAAGCGAGCAGTACTTC. This codes for CASTPGGGTSEQYF.

The chain recombines TRBV7-2 with TRBJ1-5; D is unresolved. Between the trimmed V and J ends, which lost 2 bases and 0 bases, there was a span of 11 bases. Germline assignment: CDR1 SGHTA and CDR2 FQGNSA. This CDR3 has 16 residues. The CDR3 loop is CASSLRPAGSNQPQHF. In nucleotides, the CDR3 is TGTGCCAGCAGCTTAAGGCCAGCAGGTAGCAATCAGCCCCAGCATTTT.

The rearrangement uses TRBV12-3 or TRBV12-4 and TRBJ1-2; D might be TRBD1 (6 bases). The V end was cut by 3 bases, the J end by 4 bases, with 9 bases between. The CDR3 sequence is 13 residues long. CDR3 in amino acids: CASSFQQGYGYTF. CDR3 nucleotides: TGTGCCAGCAGTTTTCAACAGGGCTATGGCTACACCTTC.

This clone was observed a few times. The chain recombines TRBV2 with TRBJ1-2; TRBD1 is a possible D gene (6 bases). This CDR3 contains 13 residues. The V and J ends lost 8 bases and 7 bases respectively, with 17 bases between them. The germline gives CDR1 SNHLY, CDR2 FYNNEI. The CDR3 nucleotides are TGTGCCAGCCGCCCGCAGGGGCTAGGTGGCTACACCTTC. This gives the protein CASRPQGLGGYTF.

The CDR3 coding sequence is TGTGCCAGCAAGGGGCAAGATGTTACCGGGGAGCTGTTTTTT. Amino acid sequence: CASKGQDVTGELFF. The chain recombines TRBV5-4 with TRBJ2-2; tentatively, D is TRBD1 (5 bases). V gave up 6 bases and J gave up 5 bases, with 14 bases separating them. The CDR3 sequence is 14 residues long. Germline V gene sequence: CDR1 SGHNT, CDR2 YYREEE (reference sequence).